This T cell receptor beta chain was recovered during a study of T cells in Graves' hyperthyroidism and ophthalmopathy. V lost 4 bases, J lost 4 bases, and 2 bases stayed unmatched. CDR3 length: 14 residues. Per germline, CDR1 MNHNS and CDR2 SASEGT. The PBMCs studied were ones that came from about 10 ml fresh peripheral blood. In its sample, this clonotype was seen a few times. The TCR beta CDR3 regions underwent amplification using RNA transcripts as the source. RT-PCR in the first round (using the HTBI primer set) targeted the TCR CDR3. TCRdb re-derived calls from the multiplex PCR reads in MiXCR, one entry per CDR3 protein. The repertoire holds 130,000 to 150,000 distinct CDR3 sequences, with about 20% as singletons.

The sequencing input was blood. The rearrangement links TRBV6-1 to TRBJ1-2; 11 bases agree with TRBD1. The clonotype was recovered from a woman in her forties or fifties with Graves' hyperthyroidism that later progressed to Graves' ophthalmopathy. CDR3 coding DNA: TGTGCCAGCAGTGTGGACAGGGGGCCCTATGGCTACACCTTC. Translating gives CASSVDRGPYGYTF.